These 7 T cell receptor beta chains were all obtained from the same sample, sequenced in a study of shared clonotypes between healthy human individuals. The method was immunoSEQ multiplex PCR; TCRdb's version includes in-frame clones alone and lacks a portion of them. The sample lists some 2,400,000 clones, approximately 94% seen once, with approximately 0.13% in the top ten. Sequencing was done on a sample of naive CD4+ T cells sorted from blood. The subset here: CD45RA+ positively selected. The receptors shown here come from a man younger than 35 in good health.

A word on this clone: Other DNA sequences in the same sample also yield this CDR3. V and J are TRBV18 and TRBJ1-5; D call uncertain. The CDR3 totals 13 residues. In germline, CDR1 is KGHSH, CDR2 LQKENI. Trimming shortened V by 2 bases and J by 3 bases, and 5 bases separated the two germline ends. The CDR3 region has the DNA TGTGCCAGCTCACCAGGCGACAATCAGCCCCAGCATTTT. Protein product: CASSPGDNQPQHF. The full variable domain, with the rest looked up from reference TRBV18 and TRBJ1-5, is NAGVMQNPRHLVRRRGQEARLRCSPMKGHSHVYWYRQLPEEGLKFMVYLQKENIIDESGMPKERFSAEFPKEGPSILRIQQVVRGDSAAYFCASSPGDNQPQHFGDGTRLSIL.

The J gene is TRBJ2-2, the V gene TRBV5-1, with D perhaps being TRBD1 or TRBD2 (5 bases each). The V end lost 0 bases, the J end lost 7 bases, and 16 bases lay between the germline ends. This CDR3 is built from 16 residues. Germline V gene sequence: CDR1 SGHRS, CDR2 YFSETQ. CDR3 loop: CASSLEWGRDVGELFF. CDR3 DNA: TGCGCCAGCAGCTTGGAATGGGGCAGGGACGTCGGGGAGCTGTTTTTT.

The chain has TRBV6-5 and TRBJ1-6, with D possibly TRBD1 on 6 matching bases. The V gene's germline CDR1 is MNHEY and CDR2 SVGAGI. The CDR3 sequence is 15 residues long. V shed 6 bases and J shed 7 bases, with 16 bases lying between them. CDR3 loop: CASRSGGAWNSPLHF. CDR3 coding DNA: TGTGCCAGCAGGTCGGGGGGGGCTTGGAATTCACCCCTCCACTTT.

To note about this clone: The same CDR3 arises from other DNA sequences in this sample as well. Here the CDR3 DNA reads TGTGCCAGCAGCTTGGGGGGGTCTAGCAATCAGCCCCAGCATTTT. Encoded protein: CASSLGGSSNQPQHF. The chain couples TRBV5-4 to TRBJ1-5; a possible D gene is TRBD1 (5 bases). The V gene lost 0 bases and the J gene lost 0 bases, with 7 bases spanning the gap. The germline CDR1 and CDR2 sequences are SGHNT and YYREEE (reference sequence). The CDR3 contains 15 residues.

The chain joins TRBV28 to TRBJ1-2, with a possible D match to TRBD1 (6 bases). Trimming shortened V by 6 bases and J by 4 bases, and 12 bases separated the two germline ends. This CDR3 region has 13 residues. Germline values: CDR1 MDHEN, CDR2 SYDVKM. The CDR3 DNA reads TGTGCCAGCAGCCTACAGGGTACCTATGGCTACACCTTC. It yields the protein CASSLQGTYGYTF.

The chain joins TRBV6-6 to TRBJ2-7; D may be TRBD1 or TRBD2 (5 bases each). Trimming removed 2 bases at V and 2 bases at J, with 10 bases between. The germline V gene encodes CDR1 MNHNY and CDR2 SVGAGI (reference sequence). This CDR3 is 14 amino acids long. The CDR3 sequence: CASSYQGPTYEQYF. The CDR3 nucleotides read TGTGCCAGCAGTTACCAGGGACCTACCTACGAGCAGTACTTC.

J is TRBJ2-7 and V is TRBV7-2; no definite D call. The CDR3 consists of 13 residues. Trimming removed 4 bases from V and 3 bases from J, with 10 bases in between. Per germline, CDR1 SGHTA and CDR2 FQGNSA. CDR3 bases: TGTGCCAGCAGCTCGCGAAGCTACTACGAGCAGTACTTC. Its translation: CASSSRSYYEQYF.